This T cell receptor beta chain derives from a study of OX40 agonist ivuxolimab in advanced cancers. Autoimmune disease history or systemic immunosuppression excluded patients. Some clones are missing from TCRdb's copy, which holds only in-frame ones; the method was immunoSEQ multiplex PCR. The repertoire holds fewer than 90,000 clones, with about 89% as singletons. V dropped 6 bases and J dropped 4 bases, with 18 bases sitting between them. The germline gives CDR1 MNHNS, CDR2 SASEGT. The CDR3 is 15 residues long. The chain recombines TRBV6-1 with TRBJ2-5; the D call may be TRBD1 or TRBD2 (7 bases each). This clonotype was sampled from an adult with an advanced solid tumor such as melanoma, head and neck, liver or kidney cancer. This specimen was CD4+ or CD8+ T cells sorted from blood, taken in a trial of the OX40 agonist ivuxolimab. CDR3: CASSVFQGGGETQYF. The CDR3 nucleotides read TGTGCCAGCAGCGTCTTTCAGGGGGGGGGAGAGACCCAGTACTTC.